The 25 T cell receptor beta chains below all came from one sample that was sequenced in a study of OX40 agonist ivuxolimab in advanced cancers. Generated by immunoSEQ multiplex PCR, the TCRdb table keeps only in-frame clones and is missing some. The table has some 23,000 clones, 60% to 80% seen once. Sequenced material: CD4+ or CD8+ T cells sorted from blood, taken in a trial of the OX40 agonist ivuxolimab. Every receptor here comes from an adult with an advanced solid tumor such as melanoma, head and neck, liver or kidney cancer.

V gene TRBV27 combines with J gene TRBJ2-7; D is unresolved. The CDR3 loop spans 15 amino acids. Trimming left V 5 bases short and J 5 bases short, with 19 bases between. Germline-derived CDR1 and CDR2 are MNHEY and SMNVEV (reference sequence). In DNA, the CDR3 is TGTGCCAGCAGTCCCACCCCCACGTGGTCGCACGAGCAGTACTTC. Translating it yields CASSPTPTWSHEQYF.

The chain recombines TRBV28 with TRBJ2-2, with no clear D. The CDR3 consists of 11 residues. CDR1 is MDHEN, CDR2 SYDVKM, per germline. Trimming left V 3 bases short and J 7 bases short, with 3 bases between. DNA for the CDR3: TGTGCCAGCAGTTTTGTCGGGGAGCTGTTTTTT. Its protein is CASSFVGELFF.

The chain is built from TRBV2 and TRBJ1-2; D is ambiguous. Looked up from germline, CDR1 is SNHLY and CDR2 is FYNNEI. Trimming removed 8 bases from V and 8 bases from J, with 12 bases in between. This CDR3 has 11 residues. Written as DNA, the CDR3 is TGTGCCAGCTGGGGATTTGGGGGCTACACCTTC. As protein: CASWGFGGYTF.

The rearrangement links TRBV6-6 to TRBJ1-5, with no clear D. The germline V and J ends were trimmed by 7 bases and 4 bases, with 14 bases remaining between them. This CDR3 is 14 amino acids long. The germline gives CDR1 MNHNY, CDR2 SVGAGI (reference sequence). The CDR3 coding sequence is TGTGCCAGCACCCCTCCCGGGTTGAATCAGCCCCAGCATTTT. This gives the protein CASTPPGLNQPQHF.

This clone came up a few times. This sequence joins TRBV30 and TRBJ1-5; tentatively, D is TRBD1 (5 bases). V was clipped by 1 base and J by 5 bases, with 12 bases between them. This CDR3 comprises 14 residues. Per germline, CDR1 GTSNPN and CDR2 SVGIG (reference sequence). The CDR3 region has the DNA TGTGCCTGGAGTGATGGTAGGGGTTATCAGCCCCAGCATTTT. It translates to CAWSDGRGYQPQHF.

The chain uses TRBV7-2 and TRBJ1-2, with no clear D. Germline lookup yields CDR1 SGHTA and CDR2 FQGNSA. CDR3 length: 15 residues. Deletions cut 1 base from V and 5 bases from J, with 14 bases between. The CDR3 DNA is TGTGCCAGCAGCTTAGATCCAGCCGGGGTATATGGCTACACCTTC. Translation gives CASSLDPAGVYGYTF.

The genes are TRBV7-9 and TRBJ1-1; 7 bases fit TRBD1. The V gene's germline CDR1 is SEHNR and CDR2 FQNEAQ (reference sequence). The CDR3 extends over 15 amino acids. V shed 6 bases, J shed 0 bases, and the junction held 7 bases outside the gene matches. The CDR3, as DNA: TGTGCCAGCAGTTCATACAGGGGCATGAACACTGAAGCTTTCTTT. Translating it yields CASSSYRGMNTEAFF.

V usage is TRBV6-5 and J usage is TRBJ2-5; TRBD2 aligns across 7 bases. Germline V gene lookup returns CDR1 MNHEY and CDR2 SVGAGI. V shed 0 bases and J 4 bases; nucleotides not matched to a gene: 2. This CDR3 is 14 amino acids long. The CDR3 DNA follows: TGTGCCAGCAGTTACTCGACGGGGGGAGAGACCCAGTACTTC. Its translation is CASSYSTGGETQYF.

The CDR3 nucleotides read TGTGCCAGCAGTGTGATGGCGCTCAGCTACACCTTC. Translation: CASSVMALSYTF. The chain recombines TRBV6-1 with TRBJ1-2; D gene unclear. CDR1 is MNHNS, CDR2 SASEGT, per germline. This CDR3 contains 12 residues. V was cut by 4 bases and J by 9 bases, with 12 bases left in between.

The rearrangement links TRBV5-1 to TRBJ2-5; D gene unclear. The J call may be in error: the DNA end matches TRBJ2-7 better. From germline, CDR1 is SGHRS and CDR2 YFSETQ. The CDR3 is 12 residues long. The DNA of the CDR3 is TGCGCCAGCAGCTTGGGTCACGGCGAGCAGTACTTC. Its protein is CASSLGHGEQYF.

V usage is TRBV2 and J usage is TRBJ2-2, with TRBD1 matching over 10 bases. The CDR3 length is 15 residues. The germline CDR1 and CDR2 sequences are SNHLY and FYNNEI. The V gene end was trimmed by 4 bases and the J gene end by 6 bases; junction bases not matched to a gene: 5. The CDR3: CASSVAGTGAGELFF. CDR3 nucleotides: TGTGCCAGCAGTGTAGCCGGGACAGGGGCCGGGGAGCTGTTTTTT.

This chain links TRBV11-2 with TRBJ2-7; unclear D gene. CDR3 length: 13 amino acids. Trimming pared 3 bases from V and 1 base from J, leaving 7 bases between. Germline CDR1 and CDR2: SGHAT and FQNNGV. Here the CDR3 DNA reads TGTGCCAGCAGCTTGGAAAGATCCTACGAGCAGTACTTC. Protein sequence: CASSLERSYEQYF.

CDR3 region: CASRRGQGGTEAFF. CDR3 DNA: TGTGCCAGCAGGAGGGGACAGGGGGGGACTGAAGCTTTCTTT. The chain is built from TRBV6-5 and TRBJ1-1; 11 positions match TRBD1. The J segment lost 5 bases and the V segment lost 6 bases, leaving 5 bases of the junction unmatched. There are 14 residues in the CDR3. CDR1 and CDR2 from the germline V gene are MNHEY and SVGAGI.

This chain connects TRBV10-1 to TRBJ2-7, with TRBD1 identical over 11 bases. After removal of 6 bases from V and 4 bases from J, the junction contained 8 bases not matched to a gene. Germline CDR1 WNHNN, CDR2 SYGVQD (reference sequence). The CDR3 has 15 amino acids. The CDR3 spells CASSSGTGGSYEQYF. CDR3 sequence (DNA): TGCGCCAGCAGCAGCGGGACAGGGGGATCTTACGAGCAGTACTTC.

The V and J genes are TRBV7-2 and TRBJ1-5, with 7 positions matching TRBD1. The CDR3 extends over 18 amino acids. V lost 5 bases and J lost 7; bases outside the gene matches: 20. The germline CDR1 and CDR2 sequences are SGHTA and FQGNSA. CDR3 sequence reads: CASSHPYGIGTEGQPQHF. The CDR3 nucleotides read TGTGCCAGCAGCCATCCCTACGGAATCGGGACAGAGGGGCAGCCCCAGCATTTT.

This clone was observed once. J is TRBJ1-6 and V is TRBV5-6, with TRBD1 matching 10 bases. The V gene end was trimmed by 1 base and the J gene end by 9 bases; junction bases not matched to a gene: 16. Per germline, CDR1 SGHDT and CDR2 YYEEEE. This CDR3 comprises 19 residues. CDR3 residues: CASSLSSGQGSVIRSPLHF. The DNA for the CDR3 is TGTGCCAGCAGCTTGTCTTCGGGACAGGGGAGTGTTATACGTTCACCCCTCCACTTT.

The chain links TRBV7-8 to TRBJ1-2; D call uncertain. The CDR3 spans 17 residues. Germline loops: CDR1 SGHVS, CDR2 FQNEAQ. V shed 2 bases and J shed 0 bases, with 16 bases lying between them. The DNA for the CDR3 is TGTGCCAGCAGCTTATTCTCGACCGCATTAGCTAACTATGGCTACACCTTC. It is translated as CASSLFSTALANYGYTF.

This chain links TRBV6-5 with TRBJ1-1, with TRBD1 identical over 8 bases. CDR1 is MNHEY and CDR2 is SVGAGI in the germline V gene. The junction had 6 bases not matched to a gene; V was cut back by 6 bases and J by 3 bases. The CDR3 covers 14 residues. CDR3 in amino acids: CASSEQGGDTEAFF. In DNA form, the CDR3 reads TGTGCCAGCAGCGAACAGGGGGGAGACACTGAAGCTTTCTTT.

This clone turned up a few times. The genes are TRBV7-9 and TRBJ2-7; 9 bases fit TRBD1. Germline loops: CDR1 SEHNR, CDR2 FQNEAQ (reference sequence). The ends lost 5 bases at V and 4 bases at J; junction bases unmatched: 6. This CDR3 spans 14 amino acids. The CDR3 protein is CASSPRTGEYEQYF. The CDR3 bases are TGTGCCAGCAGCCCACGGACAGGGGAATACGAGCAGTACTTC.

The chain's CDR3 is CASSPSGNTIYF. The CDR3, as DNA: TGTGCCAGCAGCCCATCGGGAAACACCATATATTTT. The V and J genes are TRBV11-2 and TRBJ1-3; unclear D gene. CDR3 length equals 12 residues. V lost 5 bases and J 4 bases, leaving 6 bases between the germline ends. Germline lookup yields CDR1 SGHAT and CDR2 FQNNGV.

This chain connects TRBV28 to TRBJ2-5; the D is unclear. The germline V and J ends were trimmed by 3 bases and 5 bases, with 10 bases remaining between them. Germline V gene lookup returns CDR1 MDHEN and CDR2 SYDVKM. This CDR3 spans 13 amino acids. CDR3 bases: TGTGCCAGCAGTTTCCTTCATGAGGAGACCCAGTACTTC. It translates to CASSFLHEETQYF.

This chain uses TRBV7-8 with TRBJ1-5, with D perhaps matching TRBD1 (6 bases). This CDR3 region has 17 residues. Trimming cost V 0 bases and J 5 bases, with 17 bases left between them. CDR1 is SGHVS and CDR2 is FQNEAQ in the germline V gene. The CDR3 reads CASSLAGGAGPDQPQHF. DNA of the CDR3: TGTGCCAGCAGCTTAGCCGGGGGGGCGGGGCCGGATCAGCCCCAGCATTTT.

The chain employs TRBV11-2 and TRBJ2-1; D may be TRBD2 (7 bases). There are 18 residues in the CDR3. V was trimmed by 1 base and J by 6 bases, leaving 22 bases between them. Germline V CDR1 and CDR2: SGHAT, FQNNGV. The CDR3 loop is CASSLARPGGPLGNEQFF. CDR3 DNA: TGTGCCAGCAGCTTAGCCCGCCCCGGGGGGCCGTTAGGCAATGAGCAGTTCTTC.

The V gene is TRBV19, the J gene TRBJ1-2; D gene uncertain. The CDR3 runs to 10 residues. Trimming left V 8 bases short and J 0 bases short, with 1 base between. Per germline, CDR1 LNHDA and CDR2 SQIVND (reference sequence). CDR3 DNA sequence: TGTGCCAGTTCTAACTATGGCTACACCTTC. Its protein product is CASSNYGYTF.

This chain connects TRBV28 to TRBJ1-1, with D possibly matching TRBD1 (5 bases). The V end was cut by 2 bases, the J end by 4 bases, with 11 bases between. This CDR3 is 14 amino acids long. Germline V gene sequence: CDR1 MDHEN, CDR2 SYDVKM. The CDR3 nucleotides are TGTGCCAGCAGTTTACGGGGGAGGGGCACTGAAGCTTTCTTT. Amino acids: CASSLRGRGTEAFF.